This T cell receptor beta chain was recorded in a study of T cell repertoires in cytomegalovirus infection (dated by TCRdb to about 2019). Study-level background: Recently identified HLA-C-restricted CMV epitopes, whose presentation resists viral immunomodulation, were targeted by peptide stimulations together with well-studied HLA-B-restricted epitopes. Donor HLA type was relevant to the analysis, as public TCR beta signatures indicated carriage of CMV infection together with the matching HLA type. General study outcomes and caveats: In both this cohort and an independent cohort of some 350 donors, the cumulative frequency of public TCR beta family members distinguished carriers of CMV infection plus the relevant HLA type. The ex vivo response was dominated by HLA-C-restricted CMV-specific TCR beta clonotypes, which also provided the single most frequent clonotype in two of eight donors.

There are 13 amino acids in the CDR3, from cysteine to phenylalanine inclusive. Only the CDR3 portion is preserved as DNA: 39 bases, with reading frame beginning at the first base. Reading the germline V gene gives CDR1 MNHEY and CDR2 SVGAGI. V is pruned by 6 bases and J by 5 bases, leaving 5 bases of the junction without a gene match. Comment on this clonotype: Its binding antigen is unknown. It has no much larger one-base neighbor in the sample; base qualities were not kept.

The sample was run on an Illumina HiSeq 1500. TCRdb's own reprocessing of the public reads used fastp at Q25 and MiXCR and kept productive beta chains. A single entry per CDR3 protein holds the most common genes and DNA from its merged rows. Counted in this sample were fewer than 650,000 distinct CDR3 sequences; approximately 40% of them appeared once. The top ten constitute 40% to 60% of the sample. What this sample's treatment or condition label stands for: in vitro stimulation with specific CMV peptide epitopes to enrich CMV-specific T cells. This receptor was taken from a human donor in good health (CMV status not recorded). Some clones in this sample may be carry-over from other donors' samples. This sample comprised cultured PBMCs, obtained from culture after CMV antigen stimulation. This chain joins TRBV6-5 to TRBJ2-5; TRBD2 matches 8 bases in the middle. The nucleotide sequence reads TGTGCCAGCAGCCAGACTAGCGTGGAGACCCAGTACTTC. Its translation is CASSQTSVETQYF.